The 30 T cell receptor beta chains given below trace back to one sample, sequenced in a study of shared clonotypes between healthy human individuals. TCRdb's copy holds only in-frame clones and misses some; the assay was immunoSEQ multiplex PCR. The table has approximately 980,000 clones, over 60% seen once; the top ten hold roughly 1.5%. Sequencing input: memory CD4+ T cells sorted from blood. Described subset: CD45RA-negative fraction. These receptor sequences come from a man in his late teens or twenties in good health.

The V call is TRBV11-2, the J call TRBJ2-1, with 7 bases matching TRBD2. CDR1 and CDR2 from the germline V gene are SGHAT and FQNNGV. V was pared by 1 base and J by 1 base, with 7 bases of the junction left unmatched. The length of the CDR3 is 17 residues. For the CDR3, the DNA is TGTGCCAGCAGCTTAGTTAGCGGGCCTGCTTCCTACAATGAGCAGTTCTTC. Protein sequence: CASSLVSGPASYNEQFF.

This clone appeared a single time. As DNA, the CDR3 is TGTGCCAGCAGTTGGGGGAGCGGGGATGAAAAACTGTTTTTT. Translation gives CASSWGSGDEKLFF. This chain links TRBV6-5 with TRBJ1-4; D perhaps matches TRBD1 (5 bases). The germline V and J ends were trimmed by 4 bases and 6 bases, with 12 bases remaining between them. The length of the CDR3 is 14 residues. The V gene's germline CDR1 is MNHEY and CDR2 SVGAGI.

The chain recombines TRBV5-1 with TRBJ2-1, with D uncertain. Germline V gene data show CDR1 as SGHRS and CDR2 as YFSETQ. Deletions cut 4 bases from V and 3 bases from J, with 11 bases between. The CDR3 has 14 amino acids. Here the CDR3 reads CASSLEDFYNEQFF. CDR3 sequence (DNA): TGCGCCAGCAGCCTTGAAGATTTCTACAATGAGCAGTTCTTC.

The chain uses TRBV19 and TRBJ1-4; D gene uncertain. Germline loops: CDR1 LNHDA, CDR2 SQIVND (reference sequence). V shed 4 bases and J shed 4 bases, with 13 bases lying between them. This CDR3 has 15 amino acids. The chain's CDR3 is CASSTTGLYNEKLFF. The CDR3 DNA reads TGTGCCAGTAGTACCACCGGACTGTATAATGAAAAACTGTTTTTT.

The chain uses TRBV7-2 and TRBJ2-1, with D uncertain. Germline assignment: CDR1 SGHTA and CDR2 FQGNSA. This CDR3 is 14 amino acids long. V lost 4 bases, J lost 2 bases, and 9 bases lay in between. CDR3 in DNA: TGTGCCAGCAGCTCCTTACGGGCCTACAATGAGCAGTTCTTC. Translation gives CASSSLRAYNEQFF. Full variable domain (rest looked up from reference TRBV7-2 and TRBJ2-1): GAGVSQSPSNKVTEKGKDVELRCDPISGHTALYWYRQSLGQGLEFLIYFQGNSAPDKSGLPSDRFSAERTGGSVSTLTIQRTQQEDSAVYLCASSSLRAYNEQFFGPGTRLTVL.

In this sample, this clone turned up a few times. The gene calls are TRBV30 and TRBJ1-4; no reliable D call. Germline V gene sequence: CDR1 GTSNPN, CDR2 SVGIG (reference sequence). CDR3 length: 14 amino acids. Trimming removed 0 bases from V and 10 bases from J, with 15 bases in between. CDR3 nucleotide sequence: TGTGCCTGGAGTGTACGGGCAATCCGGAGAAAACTGTTTTTT. Residues: CAWSVRAIRRKLFF.

The chain uses TRBV7-2 and TRBJ1-2; 8 bases line up with TRBD1. This CDR3 region has 14 residues. V dropped 5 bases and J dropped 2; count of bases not matched to a gene: 4. Germline V lookup: CDR1 SGHTA, CDR2 FQGNSA. CDR3 sequence reads: CASSNGQGNYGYTF. The CDR3 bases are TGTGCCAGCAGCAACGGACAGGGAAACTATGGCTACACCTTC.

This clone was found a few times. The chain has TRBV6-6 and TRBJ1-1; TRBD1 matches 9 bases. The CDR3 length is 14 residues. With V trimmed by 6 bases and J by 4 bases, 6 bases remained unmatched. CDR1 and CDR2 from the germline V gene are MNHNY and SVGAGI (reference sequence). For the CDR3, the DNA is TGTGCCAGCAGGGGACAGGGAAAGAGCACTGAAGCTTTCTTT. Residues: CASRGQGKSTEAFF.

The CDR3 nucleotides are TGTGCCTGCAGACCGGCGTATGGACTGTTTTTT. It is translated as CACRPAYGLFF. The V gene is TRBV30, the J gene TRBJ1-4; D not resolved. With 6 bases removed from V and 13 bases from J, the gap between germline ends came to 15 bases. Germline V gene data show CDR1 as GTSNPN and CDR2 as SVGIG (reference sequence). This CDR3 spans 11 amino acids.

Many counts were recorded for this clone. Additional DNA sequences in this sample encode the identical CDR3. CDR3 loop: CASSPADVSPLHF. CDR3 DNA sequence: TGTGCCAGCAGCCCCGCCGACGTTTCACCCCTCCACTTT. This rearrangement joins TRBV7-6 to TRBJ1-6; D ambiguous. V dropped 5 bases and J dropped 9 bases, with 11 bases sitting between them. CDR3 length: 13 amino acids. Germline loops: CDR1 SGHVS, CDR2 FNYEAQ.

The gene calls are TRBV30 and TRBJ1-4; D gene ambiguous. Germline V gene data show CDR1 as GTSNPN and CDR2 as SVGIG (reference sequence). This CDR3 is built from 15 residues. Trimming shortened V by 0 bases and J by 3 bases, and 11 bases separated the two germline ends. The CDR3 coding sequence is TGTGCCTGGAGTGTATCGAGTGGGCCTAATGAAAAACTGTTTTTT. Translation: CAWSVSSGPNEKLFF.

The chain joins TRBV18 to TRBJ2-1; D is unclear. V lost 5 bases, J lost 2 bases, and 13 bases lay in between. There are 15 residues in the CDR3. CDR1 is KGHSH, CDR2 LQKENI, per germline. CDR3 nucleotide sequence: TGTGCCAGCTCAAACGATCAAGGAGCCTACAATGAGCAGTTCTTC. This translates into CASSNDQGAYNEQFF.

The sample holds one count of this clone. This specimen includes other DNA sequences encoding the same CDR3. The V call is TRBV18, the J call TRBJ1-1, with a possible D match to TRBD1 (5 bases). This CDR3 contains 14 residues. The germline gives CDR1 KGHSH, CDR2 LQKENI. Trimming cost V 3 bases and J 1 base, with 9 bases left between them. This CDR3 reads CASSPGQTNTEAFF. CDR3 coding DNA: TGTGCCAGCTCACCTGGACAAACGAACACTGAAGCTTTCTTT.

This chain joins TRBV7-2 and TRBJ2-3; 11 bases match TRBD2. Germline V gene data show CDR1 as SGHTA and CDR2 as FQGNSA. This CDR3 comprises 16 residues. The V and J ends lost 5 bases and 1 base, in that order; junction bases with no gene match: 5. CDR3 amino acids: CASSILAGGRTDTQYF. The CDR3 nucleotides read TGTGCCAGCAGCATCCTAGCGGGGGGACGCACAGATACGCAGTATTTT. The full variable domain, in which reference TRBV7-2 and TRBJ2-3 provide the parts outside the CDR3, is GAGVSQSPSNKVTEKGKDVELRCDPISGHTALYWYRQSLGQGLEFLIYFQGNSAPDKSGLPSDRFSAERTGGSVSTLTIQRTQQEDSAVYLCASSILAGGRTDTQYFGPGTRLTVL.

The chain couples TRBV2 to TRBJ2-7; TRBD2 aligns across 7 bases. The CDR3 spans 13 residues. Germline CDR1 reads SNHLY; CDR2 reads FYNNEI. V shed 4 bases, J shed 3 bases, and the junction held 3 bases outside the gene matches. CDR3 loop: CASSAWGGYEQYF. As DNA, the CDR3 is TGTGCCAGCAGTGCTTGGGGGGGCTACGAGCAGTACTTC.

The chain uses TRBV6-6 and TRBJ1-5; D is unclear. The ends were cut back, 4 bases at V and 3 bases at J, with 13 bases in the middle. Germline V gene lookup returns CDR1 MNHNY and CDR2 SVGAGI (reference sequence). The CDR3 contains 15 residues. The CDR3 protein is CASSSGWGDNQPQHF. The CDR3 nucleotides are TGTGCCAGCAGTTCGGGGTGGGGAGACAATCAGCCCCAGCATTTT.

Regarding this clone: An end of the junction differs from the germline gene, which may be a read error. The rearrangement joins TRBV4-3 to TRBJ2-2, with D possibly matching TRBD2 (5 bases). The CDR3 loop spans 16 amino acids. The germline CDR1 and CDR2 sequences are LGHNA and YSLEER. The CDR3 DNA sequence: TGCGCCAGCAGCCAAGGAATGGAAGGAGTGGTCCGGGGAGCTGTTTTT. This sequence encodes CASSQGMEGVVRGAVF.

This sequence joins TRBV7-2 and TRBJ2-1; weak D call: TRBD2 (6 bases). This CDR3 spans 16 amino acids. The V gene's germline CDR1 is SGHTA and CDR2 FQGNSA. V gave up 1 base and J gave up 6 bases, with 16 bases separating them. CDR3 sequence: CASSLVGLTIANEQFF. DNA of the CDR3: TGTGCCAGCAGCTTAGTGGGACTCACTATCGCCAATGAGCAGTTCTTC.

This rearrangement joins TRBV28 to TRBJ1-4, with D possibly being TRBD1 (6 bases). Germline CDR1 reads MDHEN; CDR2 reads SYDVKM. V was shortened by 3 bases and J by 8 bases, with 16 bases between the two germline ends. The CDR3 totals 15 residues. CDR3 residues: CASSFSGTKDEKLFF. CDR3 bases: TGTGCCAGCAGTTTCAGCGGGACAAAAGACGAAAAACTGTTTTTT.

The rearrangement joins TRBV11-2 to TRBJ2-1; no clear D gene. V lost 2 bases to trimming and J lost 8 bases, with 7 bases between them. This CDR3 has 12 residues. Germline lookup yields CDR1 SGHAT and CDR2 FQNNGV. The CDR3 DNA reads TGTGCCAGCAGCTTAAGTTGGGATGAGCAGTTCTTC. Translated, it gives CASSLSWDEQFF.

This rearrangement joins TRBV5-1 to TRBJ2-7; 10 bases line up with TRBD2. After removal of 0 bases from V and 5 bases from J, the junction contained 17 bases not matched to a gene. The CDR3 sequence is 19 residues long. The germline V gene encodes CDR1 SGHRS and CDR2 YFSETQ. The CDR3, as DNA: TGCGCCAGCAGCTTGGCCTCCCGGACTAGCGGACTGACGGGCAACGAGCAGTACTTC. Protein: CASSLASRTSGLTGNEQYF. Based on the CDR3 plus reference TRBV5-1 and TRBJ2-7, the full variable domain is KAGVTQTPRYLIKTRGQQVTLSCSPISGHRSVSWYQQTPGQGLQFLFEYFSETQRNKGNFPGRFSGRQFSNSRSEMNVSTLELGDSALYLCASSLASRTSGLTGNEQYFGPGTRLTVT.

In regard to this clone: Other nucleotide sequences from this sample produce the same CDR3. The chain recombines TRBV18 with TRBJ2-3; D not certain. V shed 3 bases and J shed 6 bases, with 4 bases lying between them. CDR3 length: 11 amino acids. CDR1 and CDR2 from the germline V gene are KGHSH and LQKENI. The CDR3 is CASSPSDTQYF. CDR3 nucleotides: TGTGCCAGCTCACCGAGTGATACGCAGTATTTT.

V gene TRBV10-3 combines with J gene TRBJ2-1, with TRBD2 identical over 13 bases. Per germline, CDR1 ENHRY and CDR2 SYGVKD. The V and J ends lost 2 bases and 0 bases, in that order; junction bases with no gene match: 10. The CDR3 consists of 20 residues. Written as DNA, the CDR3 is TGTGCCATCAGTGAGCCTCGTGGACTAGCGGGAGCAAGCTCCTACAATGAGCAGTTCTTC. Protein sequence: CAISEPRGLAGASSYNEQFF.

The rearrangement links TRBV7-2 to TRBJ1-5; no definite D call. CDR1 SGHTA and CDR2 FQGNSA come from the germline V gene. There are 13 residues in the CDR3. The V gene lost 5 bases and the J gene lost 7 bases, with 12 bases spanning the gap. The CDR3 nucleotides are TGTGCCAGCAGCCCCCACTTGGAACAGCCCCAGCATTTT. It translates to CASSPHLEQPQHF.

The CDR3 here is CATSFRRPSNNEQFF. CDR3 coding DNA: TGTGCCACCAGCTTCCGGCGTCCGTCAAACAATGAGCAGTTCTTC. The chain links TRBV15 to TRBJ2-1; D is ambiguous. The CDR3 has 15 amino acids. Trimming removed 5 bases at V and 5 bases at J, with 16 bases between. Germline lookup yields CDR1 LNHNV and CDR2 YYDKDF (reference sequence).

The chain combines TRBV19 with TRBJ2-2; tentative D call: TRBD1 (6 bases). V lost 9 bases and J lost 5, with 19 bases in between. The CDR3 is made up of 15 amino acids. Germline V CDR1 and CDR2: LNHDA, SQIVND (reference sequence). This chain's CDR3 is CASRNPKQGTGELFF. CDR3 coding DNA: TGTGCCAGCAGGAATCCCAAACAGGGAACCGGGGAGCTGTTTTTT.

The chain is built from TRBV28 and TRBJ1-1; D perhaps matches TRBD1 (6 bases). The germline gives CDR1 MDHEN, CDR2 SYDVKM. Deletions cut 5 bases from V and 6 bases from J, with 16 bases between. The CDR3 contains 14 residues. The CDR3 spells CASSPGVLDPEAFF. The CDR3 DNA reads TGTGCCAGCAGTCCAGGGGTACTGGACCCTGAAGCTTTCTTT. Combining the CDR3 with reference TRBV28 and TRBJ1-1 gives the whole variable domain DVKVTQSSRYLVKRTGEKVFLECVQDMDHENMFWYRQDPGLGLRLIYFSYDVKMKEKGDIPEGYSVSREKKERFSLILESASTNQTSMYLCASSPGVLDPEAFFGQGTRLTVV.

This sequence joins TRBV5-8 and TRBJ2-5; D perhaps matches TRBD1 (6 bases). The CDR3 has 14 residues. The germline CDR1 and CDR2 sequences are SGHTS and YDEGEE. Trimming left V 6 bases short and J 4 bases short, with 16 bases between. CDR3: CASNEGVVRETQYF. DNA for the CDR3: TGTGCCAGCAATGAGGGGGTAGTGAGAGAGACCCAGTACTTC.

This sequence joins TRBV18 and TRBJ2-3; TRBD2 agrees at 9 bases. CDR3 length: 16 residues. J lost 2 bases, V lost 3 bases, and 6 bases had no gene match. Per germline, CDR1 KGHSH and CDR2 LQKENI. Here the CDR3 DNA reads TGTGCCAGCTCACCGGGGCTAGCGGGGAACACAGATACGCAGTATTTT. This sequence encodes CASSPGLAGNTDTQYF.

The chain carries TRBV5-1 and TRBJ2-2; 7 positions match TRBD2. The CDR3 runs 16 residues. Trimming at V came to 7 bases and at J to 6 bases, leaving 15 bases not matched to a gene. CDR1 is SGHRS, CDR2 YFSETQ, per germline. The CDR3 DNA reads TGCGCCAGCGGAAATCCGGGACTACGACGGGCCGGGGAGCTGTTTTTT. Residues: CASGNPGLRRAGELFF.